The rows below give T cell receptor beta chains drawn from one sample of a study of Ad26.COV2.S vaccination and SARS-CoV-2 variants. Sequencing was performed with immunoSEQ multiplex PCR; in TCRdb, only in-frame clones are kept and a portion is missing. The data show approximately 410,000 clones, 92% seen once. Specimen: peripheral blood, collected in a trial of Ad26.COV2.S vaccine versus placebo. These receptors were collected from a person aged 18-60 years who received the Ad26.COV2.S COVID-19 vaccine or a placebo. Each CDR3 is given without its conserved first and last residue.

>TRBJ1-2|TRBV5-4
ASSLRGAGVGYT
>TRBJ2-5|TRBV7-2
ASSLGLAGGGQETQY
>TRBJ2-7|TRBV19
ASSSGQGAYEQY
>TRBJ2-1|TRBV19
ASSMGWVNEQF
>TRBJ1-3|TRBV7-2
ASSSQGIFTGNTIY
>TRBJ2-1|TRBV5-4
ASSSLGGVRNEQF
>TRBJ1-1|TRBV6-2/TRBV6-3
ASSPGGWGTEAF
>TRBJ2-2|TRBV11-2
ASSDGTGRTGELF
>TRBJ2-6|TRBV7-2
ASSLADSAGANVLT
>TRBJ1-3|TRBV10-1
ASSEVLGNTIY
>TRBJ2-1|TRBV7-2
ASSFLAGIYNEQF
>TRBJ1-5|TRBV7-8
ASSERGGLYSNQPQH
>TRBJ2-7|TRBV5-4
ASSFVLAGTYEQY
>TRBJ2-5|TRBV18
ASSVQETQY
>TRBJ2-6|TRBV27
ASSARQLIAGANVLT
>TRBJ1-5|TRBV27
ASSLKGQGLYSNQPQH
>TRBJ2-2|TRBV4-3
ASSQVWDRYTGELF
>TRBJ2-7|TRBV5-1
ASSLESGMGVQY
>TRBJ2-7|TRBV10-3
AIRELGGGTGEQY
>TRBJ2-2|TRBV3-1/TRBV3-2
ASSPPGTGELF
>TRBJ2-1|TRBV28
ASIPGQGNNEQF
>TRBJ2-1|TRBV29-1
SVEEGINEQF
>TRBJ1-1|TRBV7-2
ASSPRTGRYVDTEAF
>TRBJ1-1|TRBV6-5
ASSPRDSSTEAF
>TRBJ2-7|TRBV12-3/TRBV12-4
ASSQGSYEQY
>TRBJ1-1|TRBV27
ASSIRGQNTEAF